This TCR beta chain is from a study of blood T cell repertoires in COVID-19. Overall study: Samples of COVID-19 (acute and convalescent) were obtained from the United States, Italy and Spain. Sample material is recorded as cDNA or gDNA derived from T cells, B-cell-depleted T cells, or PBMCs.

Original data processing: It was from reference gene primer amplification that nucleated cell counts were estimated. TCRdb's table, derived via immunoSEQ multiplex PCR, lists solely in-frame clones and lacks some. D and trimming were read from the DNA, whereas the V and J calls and clone size are those reported in that table. The table shows about 260,000 clones, with under 95% occurring only once. Participants were aged about 18 to 100 years from approximately 24 US areas. J gave up 9 bases and V 6 bases, and 14 bases lay outside the gene matches. The CDR3 covers 16 residues. The germline gives CDR1 SEHNR, CDR2 FQNEAQ (reference sequence).

This TCR derives from a man aged 40-49 years who had been exposed to COVID-19. The material sequenced was PBMCs or T cells enriched from blood (not recorded which). J is TRBJ2-1 and V is TRBV7-9; TRBD1 matches 10 bases. This CDR3 is CASSPTHGTGASEQFF. CDR3 in DNA: TGTGCCAGCAGTCCCACACACGGGACAGGGGCGAGTGAGCAGTTCTTC. The full variable domain, its missing parts supplied by reference TRBV7-9 and TRBJ2-1, is DTGVSQNPRHKITKRGQNVTFRCDPISEHNRLYWYRQTLGQGPEFLTYFQNEAQLEKSRLLSDRFSAERPKGSFSTLEIQRTEQGDSAMYLCASSPTHGTGASEQFFGPGTRLTVL.